A single sample gave rise to the 12 T cell receptor beta chains below, sequenced in a study of shared T cell receptors in the human thymus. Data came from immunoSEQ multiplex PCR; TCRdb stores just in-frame clones and leaves some out. The repertoire consists of 640,000 or so clones, with roughly 86% occurring once and the leading ten covering more than 0.009%. A further study also used this sample, focusing on human thymus T cells.

The sequencing input was thymocytes. The receptors stem from a boy under three years old with a congenital heart defect.

The V and J genes are TRBV28 and TRBJ2-5; 8 bases map to TRBD1. V trimming: 6 bases; J trimming: 2 bases; junction bases outside the gene matches: 5. The CDR3 totals 14 residues. Looked up from germline, CDR1 is MDHEN and CDR2 is SYDVKM. CDR3 region: CASREDREQETQYF. The CDR3 DNA is TGTGCCAGCAGAGAGGACAGGGAGCAAGAGACCCAGTACTTC. The whole variable domain, remainder taken from reference TRBV28 and TRBJ2-5, is DVKVTQSSRYLVKRTGEKVFLECVQDMDHENMFWYRQDPGLGLRLIYFSYDVKMKEKGDIPEGYSVSREKKERFSLILESASTNQTSMYLCASREDREQETQYFGPGTRLLVL.

This clone occurred once. This chain connects TRBV28 to TRBJ1-5; 8 bases fit TRBD1. The CDR3 is 16 residues long. Germline-derived CDR1 and CDR2 are MDHEN and SYDVKM. The ends lost 6 bases at V and 4 bases at J; junction bases unmatched: 11. CDR3 nucleotide sequence: TGTGCCAGCAGCCCTCGACAGGGGCCTCCAAATCAGCCCCAGCATTTT. Protein sequence: CASSPRQGPPNQPQHF.

V usage is TRBV11-3 and J usage is TRBJ2-1; a possible D gene is TRBD2 (6 bases). Trimming took 4 bases from V and 9 from J, leaving 13 bases between them. The CDR3 loop spans 13 amino acids. The germline V gene has CDR1 SGHNT and CDR2 YENEEA. This CDR3 reads CASSSGGGVEQFF. CDR3 bases: TGTGCCAGCAGCTCCGGGGGTGGGGTTGAGCAGTTCTTC.

The chain recombines TRBV2 with TRBJ2-2; D ambiguous. The V gene's germline CDR1 is SNHLY and CDR2 FYNNEI. The CDR3 spans 14 residues. The V and J ends lost 4 bases and 5 bases respectively, with 11 bases between them. This CDR3 reads CASSAQVRTGELFF. The CDR3 DNA reads as TGTGCCAGCAGTGCCCAAGTTAGAACCGGGGAGCTGTTTTTT.

The CDR3 protein is CASSLGLAGFTGELFF. The DNA for the CDR3 is TGTGCCAGCAGCTTGGGACTAGCGGGATTCACCGGGGAGCTGTTTTTT. The chain recombines TRBV13 with TRBJ2-2; 13 bases agree with TRBD2. CDR3 length: 16 amino acids. The germline V gene encodes CDR1 PRHDT and CDR2 FYEKMQ (reference sequence). Trimming at V came to 3 bases and at J to 4 bases, leaving 2 bases not matched to a gene. The entire variable domain, with the rest obtained from reference TRBV13 and TRBJ2-2, is as follows: AAGVIQSPRHLIKEKRETATLKCYPIPRHDTVYWYQQGPGQDPQFLISFYEKMQSDKGSIPDRFSAQQFSDYHSELNMSSLELGDSALYFCASSLGLAGFTGELFFGEGSRLTVL.

This chain joins TRBV6-5 and TRBJ2-5; TRBD2 matches at 9 bases. The ends lost 8 bases at V and 2 bases at J; junction bases unmatched: 3. Germline V gene sequence: CDR1 MNHEY, CDR2 SVGAGI. This CDR3 region has 13 residues. CDR3 sequence reads: CASGLAGQETQYF. CDR3 coding DNA: TGTGCCAGCGGCCTAGCGGGACAAGAGACCCAGTACTTC.

The V gene is TRBV5-1, the J gene TRBJ1-1; a possible D gene is TRBD1 (5 bases). There are 15 residues in the CDR3. The germline gives CDR1 SGHRS, CDR2 YFSETQ. V was trimmed by 0 bases and J by 2 bases, leaving 11 bases between them. CDR3 residues: CASSLDHGGNTEAFF. The CDR3 bases are TGCGCCAGCAGCTTGGATCACGGGGGAAACACTGAAGCTTTCTTT.

The V and J genes are TRBV7-2 and TRBJ2-7, with 7 positions matching TRBD1. The CDR3 has 14 residues. Germline V gives CDR1 SGHTA, CDR2 FQGNSA. Losses at the gene ends were 4 bases for V and 4 bases for J; bases not matched to a gene: 7. The CDR3 reads CASSYKGQHYEQYF. The CDR3 region has the DNA TGTGCCAGCAGCTACAAGGGACAGCATTACGAGCAGTACTTC.

A single count supports this clone. This chain connects TRBV14 to TRBJ2-7; TRBD2 is a possible D gene (6 bases). The CDR3 runs 16 residues. V was cut by 1 base and J by 6 bases, with 19 bases left in between. Germline V gene data show CDR1 as SGHDN and CDR2 as FVKESK. The CDR3 reads CASSQGPGAPEGEQYF. The CDR3 DNA follows: TGTGCCAGCAGCCAAGGTCCCGGGGCCCCGGAGGGCGAGCAGTACTTC. The full variable domain, rest sourced from reference TRBV14 and TRBJ2-7, is EAGVTQFPSHSVIEKGQTVTLRCDPISGHDNLYWYRRVMGKEIKFLLHFVKESKQDESGMPNNRFLAERTGGTYSTLKVQPAELEDSGVYFCASSQGPGAPEGEQYFGPGTRLTVT.

The chain couples TRBV19 to TRBJ1-1; 9 nucleotides match TRBD1. This CDR3 contains 17 residues. Germline assignment: CDR1 LNHDA and CDR2 SQIVND (reference sequence). Trimming took 3 bases from V and 5 from J; bases not matched to a gene: 13. The CDR3: CASSIRQGQGHGTEAFF. CDR3 DNA sequence: TGTGCCAGTAGTATCCGCCAGGGACAGGGTCACGGGACTGAAGCTTTCTTT.

The genes are TRBV9 and TRBJ2-1; TRBD2 matches 9 bases. From germline, CDR1 is SGDLS and CDR2 YYNGEE. The CDR3 spans 14 residues. Trimming took 1 base from V and 7 from J; bases not matched to a gene: 3. The CDR3 bases are TGTGCCAGCAGCGTACGACTAGCGGCGAATGAGCAGTTCTTC. Translated: CASSVRLAANEQFF.

The chain combines TRBV27 with TRBJ1-6; D call uncertain. Germline V CDR1 and CDR2: MNHEY, SMNVEV (reference sequence). V lost 6 bases and J lost 0, with 12 bases in between. The CDR3 loop spans 16 amino acids. This chain's CDR3 is CASSPPHGSYNSPLHF. For the CDR3, the DNA is TGTGCCAGCAGCCCGCCCCACGGCTCCTATAATTCACCCCTCCACTTT.